The clone carrying this T cell receptor beta chain has more than one count but fewer than ten. This CDR3 region has 15 residues. Looked up from germline, CDR1 is MNHEY and CDR2 is SVGEGT. V lost 5 bases and J 6 bases, leaving 20 bases between the germline ends. These data are taken from a study of blood T cell repertoires in COVID-19. Authors' analysis steps: Reference gene primers were amplified, and this amplification served to estimate nucleated cell counts. Clones were read by immunoSEQ multiplex PCR, and TCRdb kept only the in-frame ones, dropping some. The V and J calls and clone size come from that table; D and trimming were worked out from the DNA. In the table there are 170,000 or so clones, 85% to 90% of which are singletons.

V usage is TRBV6-2 or TRBV6-3 and J usage is TRBJ2-7, with D possibly being TRBD2 (6 bases). Sequencing was carried out using peripheral blood. This TCR derives from a man in his 60s with COVID-19, enrolled during active disease. The CDR3 DNA is TGTGCCAGCAGTAATACGGGACTGAGGGTCGCCGAGCAGTACTTC. It encodes CASSNTGLRVAEQYF.